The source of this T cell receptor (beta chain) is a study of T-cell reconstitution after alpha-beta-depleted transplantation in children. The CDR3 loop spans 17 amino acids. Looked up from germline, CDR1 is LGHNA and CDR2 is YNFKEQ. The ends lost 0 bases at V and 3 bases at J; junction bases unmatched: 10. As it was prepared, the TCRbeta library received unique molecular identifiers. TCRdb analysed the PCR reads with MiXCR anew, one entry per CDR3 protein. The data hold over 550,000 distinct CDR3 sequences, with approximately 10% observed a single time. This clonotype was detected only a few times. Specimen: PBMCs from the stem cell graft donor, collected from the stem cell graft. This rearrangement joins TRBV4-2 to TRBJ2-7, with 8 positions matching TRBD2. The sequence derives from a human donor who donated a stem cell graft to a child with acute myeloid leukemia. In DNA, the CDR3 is TGTGCCAGCAGCCAAGAAAAGGGTACTAGCGGAATCTACGAGCAGTACTTC. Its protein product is CASSQEKGTSGIYEQYF.